This T cell receptor beta chain stems from a study of beta chain features in type 1 diabetes. Findings of the study overall: People with Type 1 diabetes carried modestly yet significantly shorter TCRB CDR3s in all four CD4+ subsets. Researchers caution that PCR might favor shorter templates, equally among patients and controls. More deletions and fewer insertions at VDJ junctions were found in patients with type 1 diabetes. In cDNA sequencing, cells with high TCR expression could be over-represented.

Every donor had blood drawn once into heparin, approximately 110 mL on average. Turning to this clone: Its specificity is unknown.

The germline V and J ends were trimmed by 5 bases and 7 bases, with 11 bases remaining between them. Germline CDR1 is MNHNY and CDR2 is SVGAGI (reference sequence). The CDR3 is 13 residues long. Every isolated RNA sample was fully reverse transcribed, so sequencing captured expressed TCRB transcripts. Data came from immunoSEQ multiplex PCR; TCRdb stores just in-frame clones and leaves some out. The sample shows about 390,000 clones, about 10% of them seen only once. The TCR was taken from a young man with type 1 diabetes. The rearrangement joins TRBV6-6 to TRBJ2-2; D unresolved. The sequencing input was central memory CD4+ T cells from blood. CDR3 amino acids: CASSRTSNGELFF. Here the CDR3 DNA reads TGTGCCAGCAGTCGAACGAGTAACGGGGAGCTGTTTTTT.